The 15 T cell receptor beta chains reported below all come from one sample, sequenced in a study of T-cell memory formation after mild COVID-19. One entry per CDR3 protein results from TCRdb running MiXCR on the 5' RACE reads. The sample consists of more than 250,000 distinct CDR3 sequences, about 17% of them appearing once. Source material: PBMCs or a T cell subset sorted from them (not recorded which). All receptors derive from a man between 18 and 35 years old who had mild COVID-19 (a few samples of this study predate the infection). Cell type and time point are not known.

The chain couples TRBV4-2 to TRBJ1-5, with 7 bases lining up with TRBD1. Trimming at V came to 1 base and at J to 9 bases, leaving 12 bases not matched to a gene. The CDR3 loop spans 16 amino acids. Germline CDR1 reads LGHNA; CDR2 reads YNFKEQ. CDR3 residues: CASSQVMGKQGLPQHF. CDR3 DNA: TGTGCCAGCAGCCAAGTTATGGGTAAACAGGGGCTGCCCCAGCATTTT.

V is TRBV7-8 and J is TRBJ2-4, with D hard to call. Germline values: CDR1 SGHVS, CDR2 FQNEAQ. CDR3 length: 14 residues. V gave up 0 bases and J gave up 7 bases, with 10 bases separating them. CDR3 residues: CASSLAFSENIQYF. CDR3 nucleotide sequence: TGTGCCAGCAGCTTAGCGTTTTCCGAGAACATTCAGTACTTC.

The gene calls are TRBV12-3 or TRBV12-4 and TRBJ1-2; D is possibly TRBD1 (6 bases). The CDR3 covers 10 residues. The germline V and J ends were trimmed by 11 bases and 7 bases, with 11 bases remaining between them. The CDR3, as DNA: TGTGCCTCACAGGGTAGTGGCTACACCTTC. Protein: CASQGSGYTF.

This clonotype came up many times. The chain employs TRBV7-2 and TRBJ2-4; D might be TRBD1 (5 bases). Deletions cut 0 bases from V and 4 bases from J, with 13 bases between. This CDR3 has 16 amino acids. The germline gives CDR1 SGHTA, CDR2 FQGNSA. Here the CDR3 reads CASSLASQGRKNIQYF. DNA of the CDR3: TGTGCCAGCAGCTTAGCCTCGCAGGGCCGTAAAAACATTCAGTACTTC.

In this sample, this clonotype turned up a few times. The chain carries TRBV4-2 and TRBJ2-3, with TRBD2 identical over 9 bases. Germline V gives CDR1 LGHNA, CDR2 YNFKEQ. After removal of 5 bases from V and 2 bases from J, the junction contained 23 bases not matched to a gene. The CDR3 has 21 residues. The CDR3 region has the DNA TGTGCCAGCAGCTCACGCGGGGGGGGCCTTACAACGGAAGACTTCACAGATACGCAGTATTTT. It yields the protein CASSSRGGGLTTEDFTDTQYF.

This clonotype was seen a few times. V gene TRBV5-1 combines with J gene TRBJ2-5, with 10 bases identical to TRBD1. The CDR3 covers 14 residues. With 4 bases clipped from V and 3 bases from J, the junction kept 3 bases outside the gene matches. Germline-derived CDR1 and CDR2 are SGHRS and YFSETQ. The CDR3 DNA reads TGCGCCAGCAGCCGTGGACAGGGGGAAGAGACCCAGTACTTC. Protein sequence: CASSRGQGEETQYF.

This clonotype occurred many times. The chain links TRBV30 to TRBJ2-3, with TRBD2 matching over 9 bases. Germline trimming cut 0 bases from V and 2 bases from J; bases unmatched to any gene: 6. The CDR3 is made up of 16 amino acids. Germline lookup yields CDR1 GTSNPN and CDR2 SVGIG (reference sequence). CDR3 DNA sequence: TGTGCCTGGAGTGTCGGTCTAGCGGGGTTCACAGATACGCAGTATTTT. Its protein is CAWSVGLAGFTDTQYF.

V and J are TRBV29-1 and TRBJ1-1, with D tentatively TRBD1 (5 bases). CDR1 and CDR2 (germline): SQVTM, ANQGSEA. This CDR3 comprises 15 residues. Deletions cut 6 bases from V and 7 bases from J, with 24 bases between. CDR3 nucleotide sequence: TGCAGCGTGTCAGAAGTGTCTAGGGGATCGATTGAAGCTTTCTTT. Translation gives CSVSEVSRGSIEAFF.

V usage is TRBV7-9 and J usage is TRBJ2-3, with 10 bases identical to TRBD2. Trimming cost V 7 bases and J 0 bases; bases outside gene matches: 13. This CDR3 has 18 residues. Germline lookup yields CDR1 SEHNR and CDR2 FQNEAQ (reference sequence). The CDR3 spells CASNPGSSGGPSTDTQYF. In DNA, the CDR3 is TGTGCCAGCAACCCAGGGAGTAGCGGGGGGCCGAGCACAGATACGCAGTATTTT.

The chain joins TRBV12-3 or TRBV12-4 to TRBJ2-5; D gene uncertain. V was trimmed by 1 base and J by 7 bases, leaving 13 bases between them. The CDR3 runs to 14 residues. CDR3 nucleotide sequence: TGTGCCAGCAGTTTAGAAGCTCTCTTAGGGACCCAGTACTTC. It encodes CASSLEALLGTQYF.

This clonotype has more than one count but fewer than ten. V is TRBV7-9 and J is TRBJ2-1, with 10 bases matching TRBD1. Per the germline V gene, CDR1 is SEHNR and CDR2 is FQNEAQ (reference sequence). This CDR3 contains 15 residues. With V trimmed by 5 bases and J by 5 bases, 6 bases remained unmatched. For the CDR3, the DNA is TGTGCCAGCAGCCCCGGACAGGGGGGACACAATGAGCAGTTCTTC. Protein product: CASSPGQGGHNEQFF.

This clonotype was detected ten times or more. The CDR3 loop is CASSLATSYEQYF. Here the CDR3 DNA reads TGTGCCAGCAGCTTAGCCACCTCCTACGAGCAGTACTTC. This rearrangement joins TRBV7-6 to TRBJ2-7, with unresolved D. The germline V gene encodes CDR1 SGHVS and CDR2 FNYEAQ. The CDR3 extends over 13 amino acids. Trimming removed 0 bases from V and 0 bases from J, with 3 bases in between.

The chain employs TRBV6-5 and TRBJ1-4, with a tentative D call TRBD1 (6 bases). Trimming removed 8 bases at V and 11 bases at J, with 15 bases between. The germline V gene has CDR1 MNHEY and CDR2 SVGAGI. This CDR3 comprises 12 residues. CDR3 bases: TGTGCCAGCGGAGAACAGGGACGGAAACTGTTTTTT. Its translation is CASGEQGRKLFF.

Many counts were recorded for this clonotype. The genes are TRBV5-6 and TRBJ2-2; D call uncertain. CDR1 and CDR2 from the germline V gene are SGHDT and YYEEEE. With 2 bases removed from V and 6 bases from J, the gap between germline ends came to 8 bases. The CDR3 runs 13 residues. CDR3 loop: CASSFGNPGELFF. In DNA, the CDR3 is TGTGCCAGCAGCTTCGGCAACCCCGGGGAGCTGTTTTTT.

The chain is built from TRBV7-8 and TRBJ2-2; D could derive from TRBD1 or TRBD2 (6 bases each). With 2 bases removed from V and 4 bases from J, the gap between germline ends came to 17 bases. This CDR3 is 17 amino acids long. Germline CDR1 and CDR2: SGHVS and FQNEAQ. CDR3 DNA: TGTGCCAGCAGCTTAAGGGGGACTGTTCGTGTCACCGGGGAGCTGTTTTTT. It specifies CASSLRGTVRVTGELFF.